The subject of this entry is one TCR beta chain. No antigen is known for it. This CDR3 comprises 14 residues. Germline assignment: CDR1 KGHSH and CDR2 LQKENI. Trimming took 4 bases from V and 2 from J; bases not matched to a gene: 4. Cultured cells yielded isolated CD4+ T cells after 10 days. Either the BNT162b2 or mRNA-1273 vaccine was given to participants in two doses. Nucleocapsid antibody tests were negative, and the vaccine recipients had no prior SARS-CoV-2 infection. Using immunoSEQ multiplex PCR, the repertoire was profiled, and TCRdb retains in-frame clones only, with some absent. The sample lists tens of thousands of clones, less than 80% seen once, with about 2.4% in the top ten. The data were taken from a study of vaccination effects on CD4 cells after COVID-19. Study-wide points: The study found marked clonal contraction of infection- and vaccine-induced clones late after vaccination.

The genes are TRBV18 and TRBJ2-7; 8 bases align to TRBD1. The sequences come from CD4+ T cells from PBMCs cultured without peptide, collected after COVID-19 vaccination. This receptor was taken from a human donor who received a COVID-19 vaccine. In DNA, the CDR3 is TGTGCCAGCTCACTCGGACAGGGTACCTACGAGCAGTACGTC. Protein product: CASSLGQGTYEQYV.